This TCR beta chain was identified during a study of early T cells in non-severe SARS-CoV-2 infection. For the study at large: Chains from this unsorted whole-blood bulk RNA could not be paired.

Germline V gene lookup returns CDR1 MNHEY and CDR2 SVGAGI. Trimming cost V 0 bases and J 0 bases, with 6 bases left between them. The CDR3 sequence is 16 residues long. As part of library construction, unique molecular identifiers were attached to individual cDNA molecules. In TCRdb, the 5' RACE reads were re-called with MiXCR into one record per CDR3 protein. The table shows 30,000 to 40,000 distinct CDR3 sequences, with around 6.9% occurring only once. This clonotype occurred many times. The antigen is not known. Study-level points and caveats: VDJdb matching skewed toward anti-spike CD8 responses, missing private and CD4 specificities.

Source: whole blood, taken at baseline. This sequence originates from an adult who was a healthcare worker with PCR-confirmed SARS-CoV-2 infection or an uninfected control (not recorded which). This chain links TRBV6-5 with TRBJ2-6; D ambiguous. CDR3 nucleotides: TGTGCCAGCAGTTACTCCGGTATCTCTGGGGCCAACGTCCTGACTTTC. The encoded protein is CASSYSGISGANVLTF.